The entry below gives a single T cell receptor (beta chain) sequence along with its context. This entry belongs to a study of blood T cell repertoires in COVID-19. Looking at the study overall: Spain, Italy and the United States supplied samples that represented acute and convalescent COVID-19. T cells, B-cell-depleted T cells, or PBMCs supplied cDNA or gDNA.

Methods used by the authors: Amplification of reference gene primers was used by the study to estimate nucleated cell counts. Sequencing used immunoSEQ multiplex PCR; TCRdb keeps in-frame clones, though not all of them. That table is the source of V, J and clone size, and D and trimming were worked out from the DNA. Of some 170,000 clones listed, just over 90% are singletons. The CDR3 sequence is 13 residues long. The V and J ends lost 5 bases and 3 bases, in that order; junction bases with no gene match: 2. CDR1 is SQVTM and CDR2 is ANQGSEA in the germline V gene. This chain joins TRBV29-1 and TRBJ1-3, with 9 nucleotides matching TRBD1. The receptor was derived from a woman aged 55-70 years with COVID-19, enrolled during active disease. The source material was peripheral blood. The CDR3 spells CSVQTGGGNTIYF. The CDR3 coding sequence is TGCAGCGTTCAGACAGGGGGTGGAAACACCATATATTTT.